These T cell receptor beta chains were read from a single sample in a study of cytomegalovirus exposure and HLA in healthy donors. Profiling relied on immunoSEQ multiplex PCR, and the TCRdb table lists in-frame clones only, not all of them. The sample contains some 170,000 clones, approximately 80% of which appear only once. The sequenced sample consisted of PBMCs. All receptors derive from a woman aged 25 to 39 in good health and CMV-seropositive. CDR3s include the opening cysteine and the closing phenylalanine or tryptophan. A D gene is named only where the DNA matches it firmly.

17,TRBJ2-5,TRBV4-2,TRBD2,CASSQDGPSGPGETQYF,TGTGCCAGCAGCCAAGATGGGCCTAGCGGACCCGGGGAGACCCAGTACTTC
16,TRBJ2-4,TRBV23-1,TRBD2,CASSRGLAERSSIQYF,TGCGCCAGCAGCAGGGGACTAGCAGAGAGAAGTAGCATTCAGTACTTC
16,TRBJ1-4,TRBV4-2,-,CASSQDPGQRNEKLFF,TGTGCCAGCAGCCAAGACCCGGGACAACGTAATGAAAAACTGTTTTTT
15,TRBJ1-1,TRBV27,TRBD1,CASSARGDPNTEAFF,TGTGCCAGCAGCGCCAGGGGGGATCCGAACACTGAAGCTTTCTTT
16,TRBJ2-3,TRBV5-4,-,CASSSQRGTSTDTQYF,TGTGCCAGCAGCTCCCAAAGGGGAACTAGCACAGATACGCAGTATTTT
16,TRBJ2-7,TRBV27,TRBD1,CASSPRTGTLLYEQYF,TGTGCCAGCAGTCCCCGGACAGGTACCCTCCTCTACGAGCAGTACTTC
12,TRBJ2-7,TRBV7-8,TRBD1,CASSPGDSEQYF,TGTGCCAGCAGCCCAGGGGACAGTGAGCAGTACTTC
11,TRBJ2-2,TRBV9,-,CASSDSGELFF,TGTGCCAGCAGCGACTCCGGGGAGCTGTTTTTT
11,TRBJ2-3,TRBV27,-,CASSVGYATYF,TGTGCCAGCAGTGTCGGGTATGCGACGTATTTT
12,TRBJ1-2,TRBV28,TRBD1,CASSQTTGAYTF,TGTGCCAGCAGTCAAACGACAGGGGCCTACACCTTC